Each of the 9 T cell receptor beta chains below was sequenced from the same sample in a study of cytomegalovirus exposure and HLA in healthy donors. The PCR made use of 60 Vbeta and 13 Jbeta primers. The repertoire was sequenced with immunoSEQ multiplex PCR; TCRdb's copy has only in-frame clones and lacks some. The repertoire has 150,000 or so clones, nearly 80% of them found once; the top ten carry over 11%. Sequencing was done on a sample of PBMCs. The source is a man aged 45-65 years in good health and CMV-seropositive.

The chain has TRBV5-4 and TRBJ1-6, with D maybe TRBD1 (6 bases). CDR3 size: 14 residues. Trimming took off 5 bases at V and 13 bases at J, with 19 bases between the two ends. Germline V gene lookup returns CDR1 SGHNT and CDR2 YYREEE (reference sequence). Here the CDR3 DNA reads TGTGCCAGCAGTTTTCCAGGGGCCGTCGCCCCCCTCCACTTT. Amino acid sequence: CASSFPGAVAPLHF.

This chain uses TRBV18 with TRBJ1-1; TRBD1 might be the D (5 bases). Germline V CDR1 and CDR2: KGHSH, LQKENI. Trimming stripped 6 bases from V and 0 bases from J, with 11 bases between. The CDR3 sequence is 14 residues long. This chain's CDR3 is CASSRIGVNTEAFF. As DNA, the CDR3 is TGTGCCAGCTCTCGAATAGGGGTGAACACTGAAGCTTTCTTT.

The chain is built from TRBV2 and TRBJ1-5; D uncertain. This CDR3 contains 14 residues. The germline V gene has CDR1 SNHLY and CDR2 FYNNEI. Trimming took 5 bases from V and 4 from J, leaving 12 bases between them. The CDR3 DNA sequence: TGTGCCAGCAGTCACCGGGTGGGTAATCAGCCCCAGCATTTT. Amino acid sequence: CASSHRVGNQPQHF.

This clone came up a few times. DNA for the CDR3: TGTGCCAGCGGTCTAGACAGGGGTCCCACTGAAGCTTTCTTT. Amino acid sequence: CASGLDRGPTEAFF. The chain couples TRBV7-9 to TRBJ1-1; 8 bases fit TRBD1. Germline assignment: CDR1 SEHNR and CDR2 FQNEAQ (reference sequence). CDR3 size: 14 residues. V gave up 8 bases and J gave up 4 bases; unmatched junction bases: 9.

This chain's CDR3 is CASTGTSSRETQYF. CDR3 coding DNA: TGTGCCAGTACGGGGACTAGCAGTAGGGAGACCCAGTACTTC. The chain joins TRBV19 to TRBJ2-5; 9 bases line up with TRBD2. Germline CDR1 LNHDA, CDR2 SQIVND (reference sequence). The CDR3 extends over 14 amino acids. V was clipped by 7 bases and J by 5 bases; unmatched bases: 8.

V usage is TRBV2 and J usage is TRBJ2-7; 7 bases map to TRBD1. This CDR3 contains 14 residues. The germline V gene encodes CDR1 SNHLY and CDR2 FYNNEI. The ends lost 3 bases at V and 4 bases at J; junction bases unmatched: 6. The CDR3 sequence: CASSEGTVVYEQYV. Here the CDR3 DNA reads TGTGCCAGCAGTGAGGGGACAGTCGTTTACGAGCAGTACGTC.

The chain uses TRBV6-1 and TRBJ1-1, with unresolved D. Germline lookup yields CDR1 MNHNS and CDR2 SASEGT. Trimming took off 6 bases at V and 0 bases at J, with 11 bases between the two ends. CDR3 length: 14 amino acids. CDR3 sequence (DNA): TGTGCCAGCAGCCCTACTGGTTTGAACACTGAAGCTTTCTTT. It yields the protein CASSPTGLNTEAFF.

The chain joins TRBV6-6 to TRBJ1-6; 7 nucleotides agree with TRBD1. J lost 10 bases, V lost 1 base, and 4 bases had no gene match. Germline assignment: CDR1 MNHNY and CDR2 SVGAGI (reference sequence). There are 14 residues in the CDR3. In DNA form, the CDR3 reads TGTGCCAGCAGTTACTTGGCAGGGGGGTCACCCCTCCACTTT. This translates into CASSYLAGGSPLHF.

V gene TRBV6-5 combines with J gene TRBJ1-2; D might be TRBD1 (6 bases). The CDR3 runs to 11 residues. Germline V gene sequence: CDR1 MNHEY, CDR2 SVGAGI. V was trimmed by 6 bases and J by 6 bases, leaving 8 bases between them. CDR3 amino acids: CASSRGNGYTF. Here the CDR3 DNA reads TGTGCCAGCAGCAGGGGAAATGGCTACACCTTC.